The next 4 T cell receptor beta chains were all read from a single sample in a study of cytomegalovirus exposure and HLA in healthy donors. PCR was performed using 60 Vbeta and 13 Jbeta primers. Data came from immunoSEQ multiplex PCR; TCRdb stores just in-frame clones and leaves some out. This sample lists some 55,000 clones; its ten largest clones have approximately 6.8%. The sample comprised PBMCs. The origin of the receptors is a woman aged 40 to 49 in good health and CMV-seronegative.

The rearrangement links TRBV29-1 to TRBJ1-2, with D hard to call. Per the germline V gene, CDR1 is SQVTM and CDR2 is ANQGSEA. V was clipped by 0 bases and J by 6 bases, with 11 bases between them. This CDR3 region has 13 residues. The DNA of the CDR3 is TGCAGCGTTGAAGATCCACGAGAAAATGGCTACACCTTC. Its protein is CSVEDPRENGYTF.

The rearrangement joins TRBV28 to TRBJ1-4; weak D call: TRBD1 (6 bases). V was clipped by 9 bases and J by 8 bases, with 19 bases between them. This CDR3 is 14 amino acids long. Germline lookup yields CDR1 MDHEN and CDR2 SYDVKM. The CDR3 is CASALGGRGEKLFF. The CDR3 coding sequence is TGTGCCAGTGCCCTCGGGGGGCGCGGCGAAAAACTGTTTTTT.

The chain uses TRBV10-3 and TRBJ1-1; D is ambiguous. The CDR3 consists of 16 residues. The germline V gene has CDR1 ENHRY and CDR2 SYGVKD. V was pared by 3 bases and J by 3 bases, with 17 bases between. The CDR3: CAISEGSARRDTEAFF. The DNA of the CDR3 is TGTGCCATCAGTGAAGGGAGCGCCCGCCGGGACACTGAAGCTTTCTTT.

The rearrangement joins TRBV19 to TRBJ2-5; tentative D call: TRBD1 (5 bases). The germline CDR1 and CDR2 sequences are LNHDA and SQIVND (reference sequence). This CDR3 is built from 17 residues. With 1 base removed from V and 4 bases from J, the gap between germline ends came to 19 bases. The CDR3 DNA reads TGTGCCAGTAGTATAGTGTATGGACCAGCAGGGTCAGAGACCCAGTACTTC. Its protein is CASSIVYGPAGSETQYF. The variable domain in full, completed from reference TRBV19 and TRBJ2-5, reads DGGITQSPKYLFRKEGQNVTLSCEQNLNHDAMYWYRQDPGQGLRLIYYSQIVNDFQKGDIAEGYSVSREKKESFPLTVTSAQKNPTAFYLCASSIVYGPAGSETQYFGPGTRLLVL.